This TCR beta chain was documented in a study of blood T cell repertoires in COVID-19. At the level of the study: Sites across the United States, Italy and Spain contributed samples from acute and convalescent COVID-19. PBMCs, B-cell-depleted T cells, or T cells provided the cDNA or gDNA that made up the material.

Authors' methods: How many nucleated cells were present was estimated from reference gene primer amplification. This table comes from immunoSEQ multiplex PCR, and its TCRdb copy is limited to in-frame clones, with some not included. The DNA gave D and trimming, while V, J and clone size come from that table. The sample lists around 100,000 clones, approximately 89% seen once, with approximately 17% in the top ten. V dropped 7 bases and J dropped 4; count of bases not matched to a gene: 14. The CDR3 covers 16 residues. Per germline, CDR1 MNHNY and CDR2 SVGAGI (reference sequence). This TCR derives from a woman older than 75 in a cohort sampled during active COVID-19. V gene TRBV6-6 combines with J gene TRBJ2-7; 9 positions agree with TRBD2. The sample taken for sequencing was peripheral blood. CDR3 sequence reads: CASKPRQGLAEYEQYF. DNA of the CDR3: TGTGCCAGCAAACCCCGTCAGGGACTAGCAGAATACGAGCAGTACTTC.